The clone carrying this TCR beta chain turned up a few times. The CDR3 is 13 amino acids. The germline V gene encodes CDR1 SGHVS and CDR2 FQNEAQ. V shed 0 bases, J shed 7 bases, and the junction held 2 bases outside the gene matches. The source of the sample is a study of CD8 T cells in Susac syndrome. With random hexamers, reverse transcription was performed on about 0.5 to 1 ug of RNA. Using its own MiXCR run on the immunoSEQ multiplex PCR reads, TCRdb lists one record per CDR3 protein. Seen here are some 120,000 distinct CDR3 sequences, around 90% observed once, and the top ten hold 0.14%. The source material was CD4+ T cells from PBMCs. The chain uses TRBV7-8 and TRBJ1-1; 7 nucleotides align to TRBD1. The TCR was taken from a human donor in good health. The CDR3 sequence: CASSLARDSEAFF. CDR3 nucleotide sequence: TGTGCCAGCAGCTTAGCCCGGGACAGTGAAGCTTTCTTT.